A selection of T cell receptor beta chains follows, all from one sample in a study of blood T cell repertoires in COVID-19. This table comes from immunoSEQ multiplex PCR, and its TCRdb copy is limited to in-frame clones, with some not included. Of 200,000 to 250,000 clones listed, around 90% are singletons. The sequenced sample consisted of PBMCs or T cells enriched from blood (not recorded which). The receptors stem from a woman between 25 and 40 years old who had been exposed to COVID-19. Each CDR3 is given with its conserved first and last residue. D genes are given only for firm matches. Not every row has a clone size; where given, it reads once, few, many or a size class.

clone size	V gene	D gene	CDR3 length	J gene	CDR3 protein	CDR3 DNA
.	TRBV2	.	14	TRBJ1-1	CASSEDSAGTEAFF	TGTGCCAGCAGTGAAGACTCGGCGGGGACTGAAGCTTTCTTT
.	TRBV12-3/TRBV12-4	.	13	TRBJ1-1	CASRTWVHTEAFF	TGTGCCAGCAGGACTTGGGTCCACACTGAAGCTTTCTTT
few	TRBV18	.	15	TRBJ2-7	CASSPQGSTSYEQYF	TGTGCCAGCTCACCCCAGGGGTCCACCTCCTACGAGCAGTACTTC
.	TRBV7-2	TRBD1	16	TRBJ2-7	CASSFGTGTGAYEQYF	TGTGCCAGCAGCTTCGGGACCGGGACAGGGGCCTACGAGCAGTACTTC
.	TRBV18	TRBD2	17	TRBJ2-7	CASSPPIRGLAWHEQYF	TGTGCCAGCTCACCACCCATTAGGGGACTAGCGTGGCACGAGCAGTACTTC
.	TRBV5-5	TRBD1	15	TRBJ1-5	CASSWETGSNQPQHF	TGTGCCAGCAGCTGGGAGACAGGGAGTAATCAGCCCCAGCATTTT
.	TRBV10-1	TRBD1	14	TRBJ2-7	CASSDRTGPYEQYF	TGCGCCAGCAGCGACCGGACAGGGCCCTACGAGCAGTACTTC
.	TRBV9	.	14	TRBJ1-4	CASSVTGLDEELFF	TGTGCCAGCAGCGTAACAGGGTTGGATGAGGAACTGTTTTTT
.	TRBV15	TRBD1	18	TRBJ2-6	CATSRPGQGLPGANVLTF	TGTGCCACCAGCAGGCCGGGACAGGGGCTCCCTGGGGCCAACGTCCTGACTTTC
.	TRBV7-9	TRBD2	15	TRBJ2-1	CASSLREGSYNEQFF	TGTGCCAGCAGCTTGCGGGAGGGGTCCTACAATGAGCAGTTCTTC
.	TRBV6-4	TRBD2	16	TRBJ2-7	CASSEPPGLAGWEQYF	TGTGCCAGCAGTGAACCTCCCGGACTAGCGGGATGGGAGCAGTACTTC
.	TRBV19	.	13	TRBJ1-1	CASSRTRGTEAFF	TGTGCCAGTTCTCGAACGAGGGGGACTGAAGCTTTCTTT
.	TRBV5-1	TRBD1	14	TRBJ1-4	CASRRTGYNEKLFF	TGCGCCAGCAGGCGGACAGGGTACAATGAAAAACTGTTTTTT
.	TRBV5-4	.	14	TRBJ1-2	CASILLTGIGGYTF	TGTGCCAGCATCCTTCTTACAGGGATCGGAGGCTACACCTTC
.	TRBV5-1	.	12	TRBJ2-7	CASSLSSYEQYF	TGCGCCAGCAGCCTGAGTTCCTACGAGCAGTACTTC
.	TRBV7-9	.	15	TRBJ2-5	CASSLLGLHQETQYF	TGTGCCAGCAGCCTTTTGGGACTCCACCAAGAGACCCAGTACTTC
.	TRBV19	.	16	TRBJ1-6	CASSPVSSSYNSPLHF	TGTGCCAGTAGTCCAGTATCAAGCTCCTATAATTCACCCCTCCACTTT
.	TRBV29-1	.	13	TRBJ2-2	CSVERENTGELFF	TGCAGCGTTGAACGGGAGAACACCGGGGAGCTGTTTTTT
.	TRBV10-1	TRBD1	13	TRBJ2-3	CASSLQGADTQYF	TGCGCCAGCAGTTTACAGGGGGCTGATACGCAGTATTTT
few	TRBV5-1	.	15	TRBJ1-3	CASGLDGNSGNTIYF	TGCGCCAGCGGACTGGACGGGAACTCTGGAAACACCATATATTTT
.	TRBV5-1	.	14	TRBJ2-7	CASSLFQGSYEQYF	TGCGCCAGCAGCTTGTTTCAGGGGTCCTACGAGCAGTACTTC
few	TRBV11-3	TRBD2	16	TRBJ2-3	CASSPGTSGYTDTQYF	TGTGCCAGCAGCCCGGGGACTAGCGGGTACACAGATACGCAGTATTTT
.	TRBV27	.	15	TRBJ2-7	CASSAGAYLLYEQYF	TGTGCCAGCAGTGCAGGGGCCTACTTACTTTACGAGCAGTACTTC
.	TRBV29-1	TRBD1	14	TRBJ2-1	CSVGETGTNNEQFF	TGCAGCGTTGGGGAGACAGGGACAAACAATGAGCAGTTCTTC
.	TRBV24-1	TRBD2	17	TRBJ2-3	CATSDSGLAGGTDTQYF	TGTGCCACCAGTGATTCAGGGCTAGCGGGTGGAACAGATACGCAGTATTTT
.	TRBV4-1	.	12	TRBJ1-2	CASSQPGDGYTF	TGCGCCAGCAGCCAACCAGGGGATGGCTACACCTTC
.	TRBV18	TRBD1	15	TRBJ2-7	CASSRLGQIPYEQYF	TGTGCCAGCTCACGCCTGGGACAGATACCCTACGAGCAGTACTTC
few	TRBV6-2/TRBV6-3	TRBD2	14	TRBJ2-7	CASSYAGGAYEQYF	TGTGCCAGCAGTTACGCGGGGGGCGCCTACGAGCAGTACTTC
.	TRBV5-4	TRBD1	17	TRBJ1-3	CASSQRTGGYLGNTIYF	TGTGCCAGCAGCCAACGGACAGGGGGTTATCTTGGAAACACCATATATTTT
.	TRBV4-2	TRBD1	16	TRBJ2-5	CASSPLPDRGLETQYF	TGTGCCAGCAGCCCATTACCCGACAGGGGGCTCGAGACCCAGTACTTC
.	TRBV5-4	.	18	TRBJ1-6	CASSLEGGVRTYLSPLHF	TGTGCCAGCAGCTTGGAAGGAGGGGTCAGGACCTATCTTTCACCCCTCCACTTT
.	TRBV11-3	.	13	TRBJ2-5	CASSPGSWETQYF	TGTGCCAGCAGCCCGGGTTCGTGGGAGACCCAGTACTTC
.	TRBV28	.	13	TRBJ2-1	CASRPSRYNEQFF	TGTGCCAGCAGGCCGTCTAGATACAATGAGCAGTTCTTC
.	TRBV2	TRBD2	19	TRBJ2-1	CASSASGTSGSYVVSEQFF	TGTGCCAGCAGTGCCTCCGGGACTAGCGGGTCCTACGTGGTCAGTGAGCAGTTCTTC
.	TRBV6-4	.	15	TRBJ1-4	CASSPDSSPNEKLFF	TGTGCCAGCAGCCCGGACAGCTCCCCTAATGAAAAACTGTTTTTT
.	TRBV19	.	17	TRBJ1-3	CASSIGAQGHSGNTIYF	TGTGCCAGTAGTATTGGAGCTCAGGGGCACTCTGGAAACACCATATATTTT
.	TRBV5-4	TRBD2	18	TRBJ2-4	CASSWGTSGRATENIQYF	TGTGCCAGCAGCTGGGGGACTAGCGGGAGGGCTACTGAAAACATTCAGTACTTC
.	TRBV9	TRBD2	15	TRBJ2-1	CASSVTAGGGSEQFF	TGTGCCAGCAGCGTAACAGCGGGAGGTGGTAGTGAGCAGTTCTTC